Below, 6 T cell receptor beta chains from the same sample are listed, as sequenced in a study of blood T cell repertoires in COVID-19. Only in-frame clones appear in the TCRdb table, and some are missing; sequencing was by immunoSEQ multiplex PCR. The table lists 68,000 or so clones, roughly 90% of them singletons. The sequencing sample was made of peripheral blood. These receptor sequences come from a man aged 35 to 55 with COVID-19, enrolled during active disease.

This clone was observed a handful of times. The chain employs TRBV6-5 and TRBJ2-7; TRBD2 agrees at 10 bases. V lost 4 bases, J lost 2 bases, and 2 bases stayed unmatched. This CDR3 has 14 amino acids. Germline CDR1 and CDR2: MNHEY and SVGAGI. CDR3 nucleotides: TGTGCCAGCAGTTTTACTAGCGGGACCTACGAGCAGTACTTC. This translates into CASSFTSGTYEQYF.

This clone was seen only once. The chain links TRBV10-3 to TRBJ2-7, with TRBD1 matching 7 bases. This CDR3 has 15 amino acids. Germline CDR1 ENHRY, CDR2 SYGVKD. Trimming removed 3 bases from V and 0 bases from J; junction bases left unmatched: 5. CDR3 amino acids: CAISDQGQHSYEQYF. The CDR3 nucleotides read TGTGCCATCAGTGACCAGGGACAGCACTCCTACGAGCAGTACTTC.

J is TRBJ2-7 and V is TRBV4-1; 10 bases align to TRBD2. Germline lookup yields CDR1 MGHRA and CDR2 YSYEKL. V dropped 4 bases and J dropped 9; count of bases not matched to a gene: 12. The CDR3 length is 15 residues. The CDR3 DNA is TGCGCCAGCAGCCCAGCGGGGGGGCCGCCGAACGTGCAGTACTTC. It is translated as CASSPAGGPPNVQYF.

This chain joins TRBV28 and TRBJ2-7; D is perhaps TRBD2 (5 bases). V was clipped by 3 bases and J by 2 bases, with 29 bases between them. The germline V gene encodes CDR1 MDHEN and CDR2 SYDVKM. CDR3 length equals 20 residues. CDR3 amino acids: CASSFKSGFLVLNPTYEQYF. CDR3 nucleotide sequence: TGTGCCAGCAGTTTCAAGTCGGGATTTTTGGTCCTTAACCCCACCTACGAGCAGTACTTC.

This sequence joins TRBV27 and TRBJ2-7; 10 nucleotides line up with TRBD2. Germline-derived CDR1 and CDR2 are MNHEY and SMNVEV (reference sequence). The V gene end was trimmed by 2 bases and the J gene end by 3 bases; junction bases not matched to a gene: 7. The CDR3 runs 16 residues. CDR3 in DNA: TGTGCCAGCAGTTTAGGGAGGAGCGGGGGGGACTACGAGCAGTACTTC. Translation: CASSLGRSGGDYEQYF.

The chain employs TRBV30 and TRBJ2-7; TRBD2 aligns across 14 bases. With V trimmed by 5 bases and J by 1 base, 4 bases remained unmatched. Germline V gives CDR1 GTSNPN, CDR2 SVGIG (reference sequence). The CDR3 extends over 15 amino acids. The CDR3 DNA sequence: TGTGCCTGGTCCGGGACTAGCGGGGGATCCTACGAGCAGTACTTC. Protein sequence: CAWSGTSGGSYEQYF.